Included here is one T cell receptor (beta chain) sequence, with context. In the original processing: Estimates of nucleated cell counts were drawn from the amplification of reference gene primers. TCRdb keeps only in-frame clones here, not all; method: immunoSEQ multiplex PCR. V and J calls plus clone size are reproduced from that table; the DNA served to infer D and trimming. The sample consists of around 100,000 clones, about nine tenths of them appearing once. These data come from a study of blood T cell repertoires in COVID-19. Study overall: PBMCs, B-cell-depleted T cells, or T cells provided the cDNA or gDNA that made up the material.

The CDR3 runs to 13 residues. V shed 3 bases and J 7 bases; nucleotides not matched to a gene: 5. The germline gives CDR1 SQVTM, CDR2 ANQGSEA. The chain links TRBV29-1 to TRBJ1-4; TRBD1 matches at 7 bases. Sequenced: peripheral blood. The origin of this receptor is a woman aged 45 to 65 with COVID-19, enrolled during active disease. Here the CDR3 reads CSVEKTGLEKLFF. The CDR3 region has the DNA TGCAGCGTTGAGAAGACAGGGCTTGAAAAACTGTTTTTT.